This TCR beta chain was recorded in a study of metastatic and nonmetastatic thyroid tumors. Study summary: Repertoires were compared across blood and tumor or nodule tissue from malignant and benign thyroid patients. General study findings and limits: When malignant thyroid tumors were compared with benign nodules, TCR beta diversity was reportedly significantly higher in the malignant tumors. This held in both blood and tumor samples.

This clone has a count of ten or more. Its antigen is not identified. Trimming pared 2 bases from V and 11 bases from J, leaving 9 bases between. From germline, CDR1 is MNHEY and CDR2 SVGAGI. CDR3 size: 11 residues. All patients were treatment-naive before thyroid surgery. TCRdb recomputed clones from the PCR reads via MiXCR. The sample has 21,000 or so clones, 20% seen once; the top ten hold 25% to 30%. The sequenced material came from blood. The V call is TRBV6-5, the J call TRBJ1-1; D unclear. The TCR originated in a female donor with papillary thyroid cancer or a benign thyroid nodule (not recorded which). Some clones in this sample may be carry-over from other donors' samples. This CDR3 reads CASSYRSRAFF. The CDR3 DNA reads TGTGCCAGCAGTTACCGGTCCCGGGCTTTCTTT.